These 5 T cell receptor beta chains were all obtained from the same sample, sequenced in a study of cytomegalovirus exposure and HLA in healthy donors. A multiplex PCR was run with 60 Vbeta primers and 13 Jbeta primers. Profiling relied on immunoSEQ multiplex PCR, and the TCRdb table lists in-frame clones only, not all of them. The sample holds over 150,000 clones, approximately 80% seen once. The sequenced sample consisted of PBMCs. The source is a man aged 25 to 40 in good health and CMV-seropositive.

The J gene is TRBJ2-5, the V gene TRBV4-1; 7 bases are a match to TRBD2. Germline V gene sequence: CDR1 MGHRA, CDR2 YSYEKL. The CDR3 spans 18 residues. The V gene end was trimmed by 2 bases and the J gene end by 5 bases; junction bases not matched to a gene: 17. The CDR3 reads CASSQTHLPGGVGETQYF. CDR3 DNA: TGCGCCAGCAGCCAAACGCATCTCCCGGGGGGAGTCGGGGAGACCCAGTACTTC.

CDR3 bases: TGTGCCAGCAACGCGGACAGGGACCTTTCCGAGCAGTACTTC. Translation gives CASNADRDLSEQYF. V and J are TRBV2 and TRBJ2-7, with TRBD1 matching over 8 bases. This CDR3 comprises 14 residues. Looked up from germline, CDR1 is SNHLY and CDR2 is FYNNEI. V gave up 7 bases and J gave up 6 bases; unmatched junction bases: 11. The full variable domain, with the rest looked up from reference TRBV2 and TRBJ2-7, is EPEVTQTPSHQVTQMGQEVILRCVPISNHLYFYWYRQILGQKVEFLVSFYNNEISEKSEIFDDQFSVERPDGSNFTLKIRSTKLEDSAMYFCASNADRDLSEQYFGPGTRLTVT.

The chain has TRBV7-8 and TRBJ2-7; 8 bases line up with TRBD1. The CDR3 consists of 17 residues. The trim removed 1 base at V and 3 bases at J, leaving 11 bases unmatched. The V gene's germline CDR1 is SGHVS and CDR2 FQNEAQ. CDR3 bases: TGTGCCAGCAGCTTAGTAGTGGGGGACAGGAGTAACTACGAGCAGTACTTC. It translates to CASSLVVGDRSNYEQYF.

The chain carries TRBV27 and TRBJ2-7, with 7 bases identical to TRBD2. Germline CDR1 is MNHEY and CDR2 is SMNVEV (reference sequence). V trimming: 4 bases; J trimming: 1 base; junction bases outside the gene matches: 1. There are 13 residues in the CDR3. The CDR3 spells CASSWGGSYEQYF. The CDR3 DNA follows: TGTGCCAGCAGTTGGGGAGGGTCCTACGAGCAGTACTTC.

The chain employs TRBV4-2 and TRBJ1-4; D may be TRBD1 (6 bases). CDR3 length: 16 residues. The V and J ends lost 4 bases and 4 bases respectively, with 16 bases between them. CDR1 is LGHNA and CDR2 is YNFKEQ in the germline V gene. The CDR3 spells CASSRQTGPVNEKLFF. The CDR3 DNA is TGTGCCAGCAGCCGCCAGACAGGACCAGTTAATGAAAAACTGTTTTTT.